What follows describes a single T cell receptor beta chain. Assay: immunoSEQ multiplex PCR; the TCRdb copy retains only in-frame clones and omits some. The sample has 2 million to 2.5 million clones, under 95% seen once; the top ten hold 0.37%. V was cut by 3 bases and J by 5 bases, with 17 bases left in between. Germline CDR1 reads SGHNT; CDR2 reads YYREEE (reference sequence). The CDR3 spans 15 residues. The source of the sample is a study of shared clonotypes between healthy human individuals. Across the whole study: Used for every donor were three CD4 naive, three CD4 memory, two CD8 naive and one CD8 memory plate.

The sample comprised naive CD4+ T cells from PBMCs. Sample subset: CD45RA+ positively selected. This TCR derives from a man between 18 and 29 years old in good health. Some clones in this sample may be carry-over from other donors' samples. V is TRBV5-4 and J is TRBJ1-2, with D possibly being TRBD1 (6 bases). For the CDR3, the DNA is TGTGCCAGCAGCTGGACCGGGACACTCGGATATGGCTACACCTTC. It codes for CASSWTGTLGYGYTF.